What follows is one T cell receptor beta chain and its context. The Seattle site enrolled patients during active infection and followed them longitudinally. In the source study's methods: Reference gene primers were amplified, and this amplification served to estimate nucleated cell counts. Method: immunoSEQ multiplex PCR; TCRdb's copy keeps in-frame clones and lacks some. That table supplies the V and J calls and clone size; D and trimming were determined from the DNA. The data show 250,000 to 350,000 clones, more than 65% seen once. The source of the sample is a study of blood T cell repertoires in COVID-19. Overall study: Samples came from the United States, Italy and Spain, spanning acute and convalescent COVID-19. T cells, B-cell-depleted T cells, or PBMCs provided the cDNA or gDNA that served as material.

The CDR3 loop spans 16 amino acids. J was trimmed by 5 bases and V by 0 bases; bases with no gene match: 4. Germline CDR1 and CDR2: LGHNA and YSLEER. Input material: peripheral blood. The chain combines TRBV4-3 with TRBJ1-2, with TRBD1 matching over 12 bases. This clonotype originated in a person between 65 and 79 years old with COVID-19, enrolled during active disease. The CDR3 DNA sequence: TGCGCCAGCAGCCAAGACTCGGGACAGGGGGCTTATGGCTACACCTTC. Protein sequence: CASSQDSGQGAYGYTF.